Each of the 7 T cell receptor beta chains below was sequenced from the same sample in a study of T cell responses to AZD1222 COVID-19 vaccine. Profiling relied on immunoSEQ multiplex PCR, and the TCRdb table lists in-frame clones only, not all of them. The table lists some 150,000 clones, 70% to 90% of them singletons. Material: peripheral blood, obtained on day 0 of AZD1222 vaccination. These receptors were taken from an adult in good health.

This clone was seen more than once but under ten times. The chain is built from TRBV27 and TRBJ2-7; D might be TRBD1 (5 bases). The CDR3 is 13 amino acids. The germline V gene encodes CDR1 MNHEY and CDR2 SMNVEV (reference sequence). Trimming removed 3 bases from V and 6 bases from J, with 12 bases in between. CDR3 nucleotide sequence: TGTGCCAGCAGTTTTGGCAGGGTCGGCGAGCAGTACTTC. Protein sequence: CASSFGRVGEQYF.

V is TRBV5-1 and J is TRBJ2-5; D perhaps matches TRBD2 (6 bases). Germline V gives CDR1 SGHRS, CDR2 YFSETQ. This CDR3 contains 15 residues. V lost 4 bases, J lost 4 bases, and 17 bases lay in between. The DNA for the CDR3 is TGCGCCAGCAGCGGATTGGAACTGGGGGGAGAGACCCAGTACTTC. Amino acid sequence: CASSGLELGGETQYF.

The chain links TRBV9 to TRBJ1-2; TRBD1 might be the D (5 bases). The germline V gene has CDR1 SGDLS and CDR2 YYNGEE. The CDR3 has 16 amino acids. V lost 3 bases, J lost 0 bases, and 15 bases lay in between. The CDR3 is CASSAHVQATNYGYTF. In nucleotides, the CDR3 is TGTGCCAGCAGCGCCCATGTACAGGCAACTAACTATGGCTACACCTTC.

This chain joins TRBV4-3 and TRBJ2-1; possible D gene TRBD1, 6 bases. This CDR3 comprises 15 residues. Between the trimmed V and J ends, which lost 6 bases and 0 bases, there was a span of 12 bases. CDR1 is LGHNA and CDR2 is YSLEER in the germline V gene. The CDR3 sequence: CASRQGRSSYNEQFF. The CDR3 DNA sequence: TGCGCCAGCAGACAGGGTCGGAGCTCCTACAATGAGCAGTTCTTC.

This clone was counted a few times. The V call is TRBV7-8, the J call TRBJ2-3; D uncertain. Germline values: CDR1 SGHVS, CDR2 FQNEAQ. The CDR3 is made up of 17 amino acids. With 5 bases removed from V and 2 bases from J, the gap between germline ends came to 20 bases. The CDR3 loop reads CASSGEPTLSLTDTQYF. DNA of the CDR3: TGTGCCAGCAGCGGCGAGCCTACCTTATCCCTCACAGATACGCAGTATTTT.

The chain is built from TRBV7-2 and TRBJ1-2, with 9 bases matching TRBD1. The trim removed 3 bases at V and 6 bases at J, leaving 11 bases unmatched. Per the germline V gene, CDR1 is SGHTA and CDR2 is FQGNSA. The CDR3 is made up of 16 amino acids. DNA of the CDR3: TGTGCCAGCAGCTTGGGGGCCTTACAGGGGGCTAATGGCTACACCTTC. Protein sequence: CASSLGALQGANGYTF. Looking up the rest from reference TRBV7-2 and TRBJ1-2 gives the full variable domain: GAGVSQSPSNKVTEKGKDVELRCDPISGHTALYWYRQSLGQGLEFLIYFQGNSAPDKSGLPSDRFSAERTGGSVSTLTIQRTQQEDSAVYLCASSLGALQGANGYTFGSGTRLTVV.

The chain joins TRBV6-5 to TRBJ2-1; no clear D gene. The CDR3 consists of 15 residues. With 6 bases removed from V and 0 bases from J, the gap between germline ends came to 12 bases. Per germline, CDR1 MNHEY and CDR2 SVGAGI. CDR3 in DNA: TGTGCCAGCAGCCTCGGGTTCAGCTCCTACAATGAGCAGTTCTTC. The encoded protein is CASSLGFSSYNEQFF.